One and the same sample provided the 4 T cell receptor beta chains below, sequenced in a study of blood T cell repertoires in COVID-19. Data came from immunoSEQ multiplex PCR; TCRdb stores just in-frame clones and leaves some out. The data hold more than 300,000 clones, with about 91% observed a single time. Sequenced input: peripheral blood. Source of these receptors: a woman in her twenties or thirties with COVID-19, enrolled during active disease.

The J gene is TRBJ1-3, the V gene TRBV3-1 (or the pseudogene TRBV3-2); possibly TRBD1 for D (6 bases). Per the germline V gene, CDR1 is LGHDT and CDR2 is YNNKEL (reference sequence). There are 18 residues in the CDR3. V lost 2 bases and J 2 bases, leaving 19 bases between the germline ends. The CDR3 coding sequence is TGTGCCAGCAGCCAATGGGAGGGGGTGAAGCCTCCTGGAAACACCATATATTTT. Protein sequence: CASSQWEGVKPPGNTIYF.

This clone is a singleton in its sample. The chain uses TRBV7-8 and TRBJ1-2; D call uncertain. CDR1 is SGHVS and CDR2 is FQNEAQ in the germline V gene. V was cut by 5 bases and J by 6 bases, with 10 bases left in between. The CDR3 length is 12 residues. Written as DNA, the CDR3 is TGTGCCAGCAGCGCGCTAGAGAATGGCTACACCTTC. Residues: CASSALENGYTF.

This clone was counted at least ten times. The rearrangement links TRBV24-1 to TRBJ1-1; 9 bases fit TRBD1. This CDR3 has 11 amino acids. Per germline, CDR1 KGHDR and CDR2 SFDVKD. Germline trimming cut 9 bases from V and 7 bases from J; bases unmatched to any gene: 2. The CDR3 here is CATGQGSEAFF. The CDR3 DNA sequence: TGTGCCACCGGACAGGGGAGTGAAGCTTTCTTT.

This clone was seen only once. This chain joins TRBV30 and TRBJ1-5; D is possibly TRBD1 (5 bases). V gave up 7 bases and J gave up 6 bases, with 16 bases separating them. The V gene's germline CDR1 is GTSNPN and CDR2 SVGIG (reference sequence). This CDR3 has 13 amino acids. The CDR3 here is CAFKAGGGQPQHF. Here the CDR3 DNA reads TGTGCCTTCAAGGCGGGGGGAGGTCAGCCCCAGCATTTT.